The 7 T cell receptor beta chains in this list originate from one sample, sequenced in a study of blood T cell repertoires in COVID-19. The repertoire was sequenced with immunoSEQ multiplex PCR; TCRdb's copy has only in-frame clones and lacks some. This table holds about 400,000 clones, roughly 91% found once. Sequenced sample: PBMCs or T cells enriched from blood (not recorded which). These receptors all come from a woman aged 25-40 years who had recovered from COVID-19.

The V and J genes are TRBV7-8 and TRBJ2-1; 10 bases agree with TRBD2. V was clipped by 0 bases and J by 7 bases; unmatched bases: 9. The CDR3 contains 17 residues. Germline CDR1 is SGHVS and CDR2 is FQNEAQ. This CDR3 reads CASSLARAGGRRNEQFF. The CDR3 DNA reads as TGTGCCAGCAGCTTAGCGAGAGCGGGGGGGCGGAGGAATGAGCAGTTCTTC.

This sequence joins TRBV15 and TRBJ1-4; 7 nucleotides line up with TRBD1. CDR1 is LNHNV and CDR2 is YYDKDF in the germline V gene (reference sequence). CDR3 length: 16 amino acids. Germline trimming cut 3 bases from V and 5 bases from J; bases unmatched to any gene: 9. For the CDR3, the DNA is TGTGCCACCAGCAGGGCTTGGGGACAGCGAAATGAAAAACTGTTTTTT. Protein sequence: CATSRAWGQRNEKLFF.

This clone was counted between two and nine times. The CDR3 protein is CATPESYYEQYF. The CDR3 nucleotides are TGTGCCACCCCAGAATCTTACTACGAGCAGTACTTC. The chain combines TRBV27 with TRBJ2-7; unclear D gene. The V gene lost 10 bases and the J gene lost 3 bases, with 13 bases spanning the gap. CDR1 and CDR2 from the germline V gene are MNHEY and SMNVEV (reference sequence). The CDR3 sequence is 12 residues long.

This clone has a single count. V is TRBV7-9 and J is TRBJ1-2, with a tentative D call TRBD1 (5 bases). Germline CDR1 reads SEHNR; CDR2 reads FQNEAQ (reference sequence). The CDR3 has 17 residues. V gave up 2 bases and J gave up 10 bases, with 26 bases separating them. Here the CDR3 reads CASSLKRVPSAGGDYTF. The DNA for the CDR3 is TGTGCCAGCAGCTTAAAAAGGGTACCCAGCGCGGGGGGAGACTACACCTTC.

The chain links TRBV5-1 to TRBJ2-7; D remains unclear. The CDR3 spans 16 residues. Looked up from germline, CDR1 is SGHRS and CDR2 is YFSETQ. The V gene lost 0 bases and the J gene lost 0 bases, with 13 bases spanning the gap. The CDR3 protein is CASSLEGLRGSYEQYF. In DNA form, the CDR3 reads TGCGCCAGCAGCTTGGAAGGTCTCAGAGGCTCCTACGAGCAGTACTTC.

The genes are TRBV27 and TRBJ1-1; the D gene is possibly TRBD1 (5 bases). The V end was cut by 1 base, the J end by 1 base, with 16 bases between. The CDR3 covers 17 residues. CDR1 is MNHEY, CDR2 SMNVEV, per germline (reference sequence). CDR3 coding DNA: TGTGCCAGCAGTTTATTAGCAGGGATCGGTACGAACACTGAAGCTTTCTTT. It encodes CASSLLAGIGTNTEAFF.

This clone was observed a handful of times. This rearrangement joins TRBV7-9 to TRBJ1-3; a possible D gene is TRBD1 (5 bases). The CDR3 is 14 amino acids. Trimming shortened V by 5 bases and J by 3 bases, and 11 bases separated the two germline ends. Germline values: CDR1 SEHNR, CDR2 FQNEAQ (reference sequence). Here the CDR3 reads CASSQSGLGNTIYF. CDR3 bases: TGTGCCAGCAGCCAGTCAGGGCTTGGAAACACCATATATTTT.